The clone carrying this TCR beta chain was found a few times. These data come from a study of cytomegalovirus exposure and HLA in healthy donors. The PCR employed 60 Vbeta primers together with 13 Jbeta primers. As processed by the authors: There were 70 million to 95 million unique TCR beta chains by a later count, and approximately 10 million of them were shared. Generated by immunoSEQ multiplex PCR, the TCRdb table keeps only in-frame clones and is missing some. V, J and clone size reflect that table, while D and trimming were determined from the DNA. The sample includes about 190,000 clones, roughly 80% of them seen just once. The sample consisted of PBMCs. This TCR derives from a woman aged 30 to 39 in good health and CMV-seropositive.

CDR3: CASSPSRRGHTYSTDTQYF. CDR3 nucleotide sequence: TGTGCCAGCAGCCCCTCAAGGCGGGGGCATACTTATAGCACAGATACGCAGTATTTT. The chain has TRBV7-9 and TRBJ2-3, with a tentative D call TRBD2 (7 bases). Germline assignment: CDR1 SEHNR and CDR2 FQNEAQ (reference sequence). The CDR3 is 19 amino acids. Trimming left V 5 bases short and J 0 bases short, with 24 bases between.